This T cell receptor beta chain was captured by sequencing in a study of T cell repertoires in cytomegalovirus infection. Looking at the study overall: CMV infection plus the matching HLA type was flagged by public TCR beta signatures.

This CDR3 region has 16 residues. Trimming left V 5 bases short and J 4 bases short, with 20 bases between. Germline V gene sequence: CDR1 MGHRA, CDR2 YSYEKL. Study observations and caveats: Using cumulative public TCR beta family frequency, the authors identified those who carried CMV together with the relevant HLA.

As for this clonotype: As yet, its antigen is unknown.

Each CDR3 protein is one row after TCRdb ran MiXCR on the reads. The sample lists about 740,000 distinct CDR3 sequences, around a third occurring once. This material consisted of cultured PBMCs, taken from culture after CMV antigen stimulation. The origin of this receptor is a human donor in good health (CMV status not recorded). Some clones in this sample may be carry-over from other donors' samples. The V gene is TRBV4-1, the J gene TRBJ1-2; no reliable D call. The CDR3 DNA is TGCGCCAGCAGCAATCCCCCGTCCGGGCCCGTCTATGGCTACACCTTC. Protein product: CASSNPPSGPVYGYTF.